Included here is one T cell receptor (beta chain) sequence, with context. Its cognate antigen is unknown. Germline trimming cut 9 bases from V and 2 bases from J; bases unmatched to any gene: 15. CDR1 and CDR2 from the germline V gene are LNHDA and SQIVND (reference sequence). The CDR3 loop spans 16 amino acids. These data come from a study of beta chain features in type 1 diabetes. Study-wide points: Type 1 diabetes patients had TCRB CDR3s that were shorter (moderately but significantly so) in all four CD4+ subsets.

Expressed TCRB transcripts were sequenced after all isolated RNA was converted to cDNA. This table comes from immunoSEQ multiplex PCR, and its TCRdb copy is limited to in-frame clones, with some not included. The sample has around 650,000 clones, around 11% seen once; the top ten hold more than 0.1%. The V gene is TRBV19, the J gene TRBJ2-5; the match to TRBD2 covers 7 bases. The material sequenced was naive CD4+ T cells from blood. The source is a man in his thirties or forties with type 1 diabetes. CDR3 bases: TGTGCCAGCAGTCTGGGTCGGGAGGAGGAGCAAGAGACCCAGTACTTC. Translation gives CASSLGREEEQETQYF.